This T cell receptor beta chain appears in the sequencing data of a study of beta chain features in type 1 diabetes. Findings and limits, study-wide: When Type 1 diabetes patients were examined, their TCRB CDR3s proved moderately but significantly shorter in all four CD4+ subsets.

Worth noting for this clone: The antigen remains undetermined.

The isolated RNA, all of it, was reverse transcribed, so expressed TCRB transcripts were what got sequenced. Profiling relied on immunoSEQ multiplex PCR, and the TCRdb table lists in-frame clones only, not all of them. The sample carries about 700,000 clones, over 10% recorded once. The CDR3 consists of 15 residues. V lost 5 bases, J lost 0 bases, and 13 bases lay in between. The germline V gene encodes CDR1 SGHTA and CDR2 FQGNSA. About 120 mL of blood, on average, came from one heparinised draw per donor. The sequencing sample was made of naive CD4+ T cells from blood. The chain has TRBV7-2 and TRBJ1-2; D call uncertain. The TCR comes from a man aged 18 to 29 with type 1 diabetes. The CDR3 bases are TGTGCCAGCAGCCCCGGGAGTCTAGCTAACTATGGCTACACCTTC. This gives the protein CASSPGSLANYGYTF. The whole variable domain, filled in from reference TRBV7-2 and TRBJ1-2, reads GAGVSQSPSNKVTEKGKDVELRCDPISGHTALYWYRQSLGQGLEFLIYFQGNSAPDKSGLPSDRFSAERTGGSVSTLTIQRTQQEDSAVYLCASSPGSLANYGYTFGSGTRLTVV.